This TCR beta chain stems from a study of cytomegalovirus exposure and HLA in healthy donors. On this clone itself: No antigen is known for it. At one boundary the junction diverges from the germline segment, which might be a read error.

The CDR3 has 15 residues. Germline V gene sequence: CDR1 MGHDK, CDR2 SYGVNS. General observations from the study: Fewer N-insertions than the 666-donor mean were reportedly shown by an Asian-associated ancestry cluster in a later analysis. Later on, an analysis found that several of the most significant clusters appeared to be linked to common viral pathogens, which included parvovirus B19.

It was with 60 Vbeta and 13 Jbeta primers that the PCR ran. Libraries were prepared by immunoSEQ multiplex PCR; TCRdb keeps only in-frame clonotypes and omits some of them. The data contain fewer than 150,000 clones, about 83% of them singletons. The genes are TRBV25-1 and TRBJ2-7, with 8 positions matching TRBD2. Specimen: PBMCs. The receptor's source is a woman aged 40 to 49 in good health and CMV-seropositive. The CDR3 sequence is CASSESVGSGVLINF. Here the CDR3 DNA reads TGTGCCAGCAGTGAAAGTGTCGGTAGCGGGGTTCTAATAAACTTC.